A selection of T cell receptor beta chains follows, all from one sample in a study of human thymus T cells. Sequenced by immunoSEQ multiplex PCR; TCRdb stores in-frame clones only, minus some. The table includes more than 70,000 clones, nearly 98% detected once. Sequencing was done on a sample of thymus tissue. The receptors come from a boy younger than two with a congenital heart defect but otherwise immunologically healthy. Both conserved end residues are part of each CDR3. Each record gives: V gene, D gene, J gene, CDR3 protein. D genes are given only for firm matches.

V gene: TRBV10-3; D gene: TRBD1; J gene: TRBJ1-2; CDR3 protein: CALPKEGAYGYTF
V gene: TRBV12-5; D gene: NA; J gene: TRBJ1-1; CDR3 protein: CASGLVPAQGYPEAFF
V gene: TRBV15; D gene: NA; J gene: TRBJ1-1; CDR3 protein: CATSRDQGHHTEAFF
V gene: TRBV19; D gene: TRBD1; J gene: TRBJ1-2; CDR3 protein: CASSREGQPINYGYTF
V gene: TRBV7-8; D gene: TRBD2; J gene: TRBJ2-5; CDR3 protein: CASSYSGGRETQYF
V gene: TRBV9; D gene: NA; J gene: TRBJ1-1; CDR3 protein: CASSTQNRGTEAFF
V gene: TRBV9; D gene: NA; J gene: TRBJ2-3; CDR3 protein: CASSVSRWTGTDTQYF
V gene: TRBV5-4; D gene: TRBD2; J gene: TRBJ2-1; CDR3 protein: CASSPGTSASEVMVEDEQFF
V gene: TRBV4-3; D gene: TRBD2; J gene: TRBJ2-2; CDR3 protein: CASSPDRLAVTTGELFF
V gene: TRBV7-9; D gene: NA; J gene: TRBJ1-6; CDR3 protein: CASSLVKGMLGHSPLHF
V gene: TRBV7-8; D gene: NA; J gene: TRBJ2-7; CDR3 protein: CASSPRREPSYEQYF
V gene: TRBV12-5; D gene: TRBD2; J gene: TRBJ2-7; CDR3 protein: CASGWSGGAYEQYF
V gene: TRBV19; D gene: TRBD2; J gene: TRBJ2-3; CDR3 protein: CASTGGQADTQYF
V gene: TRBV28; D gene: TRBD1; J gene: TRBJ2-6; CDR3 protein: CASSQTGSDSGANVLTF
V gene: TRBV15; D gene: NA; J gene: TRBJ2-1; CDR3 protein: CATSRIPAPGDVYNEQFF
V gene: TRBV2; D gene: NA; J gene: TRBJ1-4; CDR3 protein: CASSEESTKFPSNEKLFF
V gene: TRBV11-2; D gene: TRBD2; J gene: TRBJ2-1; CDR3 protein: CASSTSSGRAYNEQFF
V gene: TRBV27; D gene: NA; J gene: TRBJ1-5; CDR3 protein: CASSLFFRDGGKQPQHF
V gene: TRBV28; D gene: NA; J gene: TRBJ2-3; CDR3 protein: CASRGGPDTQYF
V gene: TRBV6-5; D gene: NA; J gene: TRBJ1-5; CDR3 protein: CASSSGFTVGNQPQHF
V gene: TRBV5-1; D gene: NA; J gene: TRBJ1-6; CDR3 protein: CASSLAGNPPLHF
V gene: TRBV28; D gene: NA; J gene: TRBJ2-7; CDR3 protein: CASSQGLRDEQYF
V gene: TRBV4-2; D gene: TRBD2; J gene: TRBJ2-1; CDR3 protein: CASSQGPSGGGNEQFF
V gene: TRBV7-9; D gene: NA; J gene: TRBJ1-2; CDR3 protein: CASSLSGHILYGYTF
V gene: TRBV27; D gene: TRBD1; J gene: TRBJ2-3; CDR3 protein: CASSRYHRGTDTQYF
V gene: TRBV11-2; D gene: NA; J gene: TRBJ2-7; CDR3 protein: CASSLCPRGGFSYEQYF
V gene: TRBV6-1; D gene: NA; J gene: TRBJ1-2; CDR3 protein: CASIEREAQTYGYTF
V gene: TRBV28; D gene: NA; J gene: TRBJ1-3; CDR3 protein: CASSARVPGARGNTIYF
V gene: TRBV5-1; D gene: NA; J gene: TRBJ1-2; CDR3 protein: CASSLDVPISGGYTF
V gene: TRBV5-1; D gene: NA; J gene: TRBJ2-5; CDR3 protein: CASSLGKGKETQYF
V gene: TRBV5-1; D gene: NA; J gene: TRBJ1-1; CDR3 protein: CASSSLPDSPRGTEAFF
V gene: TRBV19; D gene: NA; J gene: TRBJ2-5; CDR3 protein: CASKRGETQYF
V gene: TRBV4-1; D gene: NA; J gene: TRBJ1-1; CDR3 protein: CASSRGTPFEAFF
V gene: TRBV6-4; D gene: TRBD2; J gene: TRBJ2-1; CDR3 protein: CASSEAGGPWDEQFF
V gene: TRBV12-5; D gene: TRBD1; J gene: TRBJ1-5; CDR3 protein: CASGLVLRDRDRKPQHF
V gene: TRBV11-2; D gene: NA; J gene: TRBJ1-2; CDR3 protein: CASSPNVAVAGYTF
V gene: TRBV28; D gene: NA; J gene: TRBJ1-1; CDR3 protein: CASSFSASNTEAFF
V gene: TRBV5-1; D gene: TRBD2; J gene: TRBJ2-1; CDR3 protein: CASSLATSGPRAGEQFF
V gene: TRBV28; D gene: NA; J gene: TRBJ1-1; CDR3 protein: CASSNGSGFMNTEAFF
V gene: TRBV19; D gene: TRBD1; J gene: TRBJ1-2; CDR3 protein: CASSLGTGHGYTF
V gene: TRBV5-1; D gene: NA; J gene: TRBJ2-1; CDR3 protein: CASSLGVGSSYNEQFF
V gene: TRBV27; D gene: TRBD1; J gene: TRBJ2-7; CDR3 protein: CASSLWTGESYEQYF
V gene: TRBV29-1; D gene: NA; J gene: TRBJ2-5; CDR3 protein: CSVLRIAPGETQYF
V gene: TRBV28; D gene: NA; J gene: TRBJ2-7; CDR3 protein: CASSSQRLLRAPDEQYF
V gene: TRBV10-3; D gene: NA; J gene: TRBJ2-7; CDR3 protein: CAITPETGLQNEQYF
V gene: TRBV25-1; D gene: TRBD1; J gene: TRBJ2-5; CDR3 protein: CASSGQQGTQETQYF
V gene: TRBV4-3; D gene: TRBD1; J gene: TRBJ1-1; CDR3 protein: CASSQRQGARTEAFF
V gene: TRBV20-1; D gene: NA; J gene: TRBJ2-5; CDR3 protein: CSASGEVTQYF
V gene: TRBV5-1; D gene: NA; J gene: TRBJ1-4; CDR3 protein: CASSPRWDEKLFF
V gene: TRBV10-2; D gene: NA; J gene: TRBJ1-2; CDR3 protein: CASTQTEALVGYTF
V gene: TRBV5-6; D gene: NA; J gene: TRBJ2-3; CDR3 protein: CASSSGGLSTDTQYF